The 12 T cell receptor beta chains presented below share a single source sample, sequenced in a study of early T cells in non-severe SARS-CoV-2 infection. MiXCR, run by TCRdb on the 5' RACE reads, gives a single entry per CDR3 protein. The sample yields about 55,000 distinct CDR3 sequences, 15% seen once. Sequenced material: whole blood, taken at baseline. Receptors were obtained from an adult who was a healthcare worker with PCR-confirmed SARS-CoV-2 infection or an uninfected control (not recorded which).

This clonotype showed up just a few times. The chain links TRBV2 to TRBJ1-5; no definite D call. Germline CDR1 is SNHLY and CDR2 is FYNNEI. The CDR3 totals 16 residues. Trimming pared 0 bases from V and 2 bases from J, leaving 11 bases between. The CDR3, as DNA: TGTGCCAGCAGTGAAGCTTCGGGTATTGGCAATCAGCCCCAGCATTTT. Translated: CASSEASGIGNQPQHF.

This clonotype came up many times. This chain joins TRBV20-1 and TRBJ1-5; D may be TRBD1 (6 bases). The CDR3 is 13 residues long. Trimming took 5 bases from V and 7 from J, leaving 15 bases between them. From germline, CDR1 is DFQATT and CDR2 SNEGSKA (reference sequence). The CDR3, as DNA: TGCAGTGCTTCCTCAGGGGTTTGGCAGCCCCAGCATTTT. The encoded protein is CSASSGVWQPQHF.

This clonotype occurred many times. The gene calls are TRBV20-1 and TRBJ2-7; D call uncertain. Per the germline V gene, CDR1 is DFQATT and CDR2 is SNEGSKA (reference sequence). V dropped 7 bases and J dropped 5 bases, with 21 bases sitting between them. The length of the CDR3 is 14 residues. CDR3 amino acids: CSVGWPTPEDEQYF. DNA of the CDR3: TGCAGTGTCGGCTGGCCGACCCCCGAGGACGAGCAGTACTTC.

This clonotype was observed a few times. V usage is TRBV12-3 or TRBV12-4 and J usage is TRBJ1-3; D might be TRBD1 (5 bases). Trimming cost V 11 bases and J 2 bases, with 13 bases left between them. The CDR3 covers 13 residues. The CDR3 coding sequence is TGTGCCGAGAGACAGCCTCCTGGAAACACCATATATTTT. It translates to CAERQPPGNTIYF.

The chain joins TRBV6-5 to TRBJ2-2, with 8 bases aligning to TRBD1. V lost 2 bases, J lost 6 bases, and 5 bases stayed unmatched. This CDR3 is 15 amino acids long. The germline V gene encodes CDR1 MNHEY and CDR2 SVGAGI. Written as DNA, the CDR3 is TGTGCCAGCAGTTACAGACAGGGGAATCCCGGGGAGCTGTTTTTT. It yields the protein CASSYRQGNPGELFF.

This clonotype was detected only a few times. This rearrangement joins TRBV15 to TRBJ2-7, with a tentative D call TRBD1 (5 bases). This CDR3 spans 13 amino acids. Trimming removed 3 bases from V and 3 bases from J, with 9 bases in between. CDR1 LNHNV and CDR2 YYDKDF come from the germline V gene (reference sequence). The CDR3 loop is CATSRETVYEQYF. The CDR3 DNA reads TGTGCCACCAGCAGGGAGACAGTCTACGAGCAGTACTTC.

This sequence joins TRBV2 and TRBJ2-3; 12 bases map to TRBD2. Germline CDR1 SNHLY, CDR2 FYNNEI. V lost 2 bases and J lost 5; bases outside the gene matches: 5. This CDR3 is built from 16 residues. For the CDR3, the DNA is TGTGCCAGCAGTGAACGGGCTAGCGGGGGGGGAGATACGCAGTATTTT. Translated: CASSERASGGGDTQYF.

The chain has TRBV5-1 and TRBJ1-1; 8 nucleotides agree with TRBD1. The CDR3 is 15 amino acids. The V gene end was trimmed by 7 bases and the J gene end by 4 bases; junction bases not matched to a gene: 12. Per germline, CDR1 SGHRS and CDR2 YFSETQ. CDR3 sequence reads: CASGPYQGASTEAFF. CDR3 sequence (DNA): TGCGCCAGCGGGCCCTATCAGGGGGCGAGCACTGAAGCTTTCTTT.

The chain employs TRBV20-1 and TRBJ2-2; 12 bases map to TRBD2. The CDR3 runs to 17 residues. V trimming: 0 bases; J trimming: 4 bases; junction bases outside the gene matches: 6. The germline gives CDR1 DFQATT, CDR2 SNEGSKA (reference sequence). The CDR3, as DNA: TGCAGTGCTAGAGATGCTAGCGGGGGGGCGGGCACCGGGGAGCTGTTTTTT. Protein: CSARDASGGAGTGELFF.

This clonotype was recorded a few times. The J gene is TRBJ2-7, the V gene TRBV3-1; D is undetermined. V was cut by 0 bases and J by 0 bases, with 15 bases left in between. The CDR3 is 17 residues long. The germline CDR1 and CDR2 sequences are LGHDT and YNNKEL (reference sequence). DNA of the CDR3: TGTGCCAGCAGCCAAGAGCCCCACGCGAGGAGCTCCTACGAGCAGTACTTC. Amino acids: CASSQEPHARSSYEQYF.

The chain recombines TRBV10-2 with TRBJ1-1; 9 bases map to TRBD1. The CDR3 is 16 residues long. Germline loops: CDR1 WSHSY, CDR2 SAAADI. Trimming at V came to 3 bases and at J to 6 bases, leaving 11 bases not matched to a gene. CDR3 protein: CASSDSTGGGSPEAFF. Written as DNA, the CDR3 is TGCGCCAGCAGTGATTCTACAGGGGGCGGAAGCCCTGAAGCTTTCTTT.

This chain uses TRBV12-3 or TRBV12-4 with TRBJ2-5; no firm D call. Trimming took off 5 bases at V and 5 bases at J, with 12 bases between the two ends. This CDR3 spans 13 amino acids. The CDR3 DNA is TGTGCCAGCAGTCCCAGGACCTCGGAGACCCAGTACTTC. Translated: CASSPRTSETQYF.